These T cell receptor beta chains were read from a single sample in a study of OX40 agonist ivuxolimab in advanced cancers. The assay was immunoSEQ multiplex PCR, and TCRdb's table has in-frame clones only and misses some. The sample records under 100,000 clones, roughly 84% being singletons. Source: CD4+ or CD8+ T cells sorted from blood, taken in a trial of the OX40 agonist ivuxolimab. The receptors come from an adult with an advanced solid tumor such as melanoma, head and neck, liver or kidney cancer. Each CDR3 is given with its conserved first and last residue. The D gene is left open where the match is weak. Rows give clone size only sometimes, using once, few, many, or a class for an expanded clone.

TRBV13	TRBJ1-3	-	-	TGTGCCAGCAGGGGCCCGAGAATCAGAAGCTCTGGAAACACCATATATTTT	CASRGPRIRSSGNTIYF
TRBV6-5	TRBJ2-3	-	TRBD2	TGTGCCAGCGCGGGAGGGCCGGGATTTTCGCAGTATTTT	CASAGGPGFSQYF
TRBV7-6	TRBJ2-1	-	TRBD2	TGTGCCAGCAGACTAAGCGCGGGAGGGTACAATGAGCAGTTCTTC	CASRLSAGGYNEQFF
TRBV6-6	TRBJ1-3	-	-	TGTGCCAGCACCACTCCCGGACTGTCCTCTGGAAACACCATATATTTT	CASTTPGLSSGNTIYF
TRBV25-1	TRBJ2-5	-	-	TGTGCCAGCAGTGAATTTGGCTTGGTGACCCAGTACTTC	CASSEFGLVTQYF
TRBV5-1	TRBJ1-1	-	-	TGCGCCAGCAGCTCAGCCGGGCGCGGAGGCGAAGCTTTCTTT	CASSSAGRGGEAFF
TRBV6-1	TRBJ2-7	-	-	TGTGCCAGCAGTCAGGACATATCCTACGAGCAGTACTTC	CASSQDISYEQYF
TRBV11-3	TRBJ2-3	few	-	TGTGCCAGCAGCGCCGGGCCCCAGTTCACAGATACGCAGTATTTT	CASSAGPQFTDTQYF
TRBV29-1	TRBJ1-2	-	TRBD1	TGCAGCGCTGAGGGACAGGACTATGGCTACACCTTC	CSAEGQDYGYTF
TRBV2	TRBJ1-3	-	TRBD1	TGTGCCAGCGCATTCAATCCAGGGGGCGGAAACACCATATATTTT	CASAFNPGGGNTIYF
TRBV27	TRBJ2-2	-	TRBD1	TGTGCCAGCAGTTTGTTTCCCCCGGGACAGGGTGCCGGGGAGCTGTTTTTT	CASSLFPPGQGAGELFF
TRBV6-1	TRBJ2-7	-	TRBD1	TGTGCCAGCAGTAGGACAGGGCTTACCCTCTACGAGCAGTACTTC	CASSRTGLTLYEQYF